The following is a T cell receptor beta chain sequence with its context. Its antigen is undetermined. Libraries were prepared by immunoSEQ multiplex PCR; TCRdb keeps only in-frame clonotypes and omits some of them. This sample has 320,000 or so clones; 75% to 90% occur once, and the top ten carry over 5%. The treatment is: around 19 received Ad26.COV2.S at low or high dose, single or two shots; a few received placebo; per-sample allocation not given. Sampling was performed 63 days after the first vaccine or placebo injection. Whoever gave the sample was an adult aged 18-55 years in Boston. The source of the sample is a study of Ad26.COV2.S vaccination and SARS-CoV-2 variants. Study context: The donor was enrolled in the Ad26.COV2.S arm of the COV1001 trial.

Regarding the study as a whole: After vaccination, reports described spike-specific CD8+ and CD4+ T cell responses as showing substantial breadth.

This CDR3 comprises 15 residues. Germline CDR1 is MGHRA and CDR2 is YSYEKL. Deletions cut 0 bases from V and 6 bases from J, with 11 bases between. The sequenced sample was peripheral blood, obtained in a trial of Ad26.COV2.S vaccine versus placebo. The source is a person between 18 and 65 years old who received the Ad26.COV2.S COVID-19 vaccine or a placebo. This rearrangement joins TRBV4-1 to TRBJ1-4, with D unclear. CDR3 coding DNA: TGCGCCAGCAGCCAAGATGTGGGTGCCGATGAAAAACTGTTTTTT. Protein sequence: CASSQDVGADEKLFF.